A selection of T cell receptor beta chains follows, all from one sample in a study of T-cell memory formation after mild COVID-19. One entry per CDR3 protein results from TCRdb running MiXCR on the 5' RACE reads. Among approximately 490,000 distinct CDR3 sequences listed, around 21% were seen once. The sequencing input was PBMCs or a T cell subset sorted from them (not recorded which). Receptor source: an adult woman who had mild COVID-19 (a few samples of this study predate the infection). Cell type and time point are not known. Both conserved end residues are trimmed from each CDR3. The D gene is left open where the match is weak.

CDR3 protein | D gene | V gene
ASSLGPSRNSYEQY | - | TRBV7-9
ASRAAESSYNEQF | - | TRBV27
AIKGGHQETQY | - | TRBV10-3
ASGTGTNSPLH | TRBD1 | TRBV19
SVEAGGRADTQY | TRBD2 | TRBV29-1
ASSPNAAETQY | - | TRBV18
ASSGDSNSPLH | - | TRBV12-3/TRBV12-4
ASSFGGKTDTQY | - | TRBV7-3
ATSLTGGGEQF | TRBD2 | TRBV24-1
ASSLEEYMNTEAF | - | TRBV7-9
ASSFPGGRETQY | - | TRBV12-3/TRBV12-4
ASSVSGPRNTDTQY | - | TRBV27
ASSPRGSGPSYEQY | - | TRBV18
ASSSGTSGVLAKNIQY | TRBD2 | TRBV6-6
AISHSRTDPGKETQY | - | TRBV10-3
ASSWIQGGSPLH | - | TRBV5-1
ATSDRQGRGETQY | - | TRBV24-1
SARGSPGNSPLH | - | TRBV20-1
ASREGLETQY | - | TRBV11-2
ASSLVRVGHIMNTEAF | - | TRBV7-8
ASIGGAAEAF | - | TRBV10-2
ASSQIRTDTQY | - | TRBV14
ASSLGQRDKQF | - | TRBV5-1
ASSGGLAGGLFSGNQPQH | TRBD1 | TRBV10-2
ASMPDPGSDTQY | - | TRBV12-3/TRBV12-4